One sample yielded the 26 T cell receptor beta chains listed below, sequenced in a study of shared clonotypes between healthy human individuals (dated by TCRdb to 2020 to 2021). The receptor library was made with the immunoSEQ multiplex PCR assay. Sourced from immuneACCESS, this table was stored by TCRdb with only in-frame sequences that have V and J called. A share of the clones is absent; for the studies checked, an unresolved V gene accounts for under half, and the remainder has no known explanation. The sample table holds roughly 2.1 million clones, of which just over 90% were seen once. The ten largest clones take up 1.7% of the sample. CD8 naive samples consisted of CD45RO-negative cells that were positively selected for CCR7, yielding a CD45RA+CCR7+ population without TemRA cells. Sequenced material: naive CD8+ T cells from PBMCs. The cell subset or site tag for this specimen amounts to: CD45RA+CCR7+. These TCRs come from a young man in good health. Some clones in this sample may be carry-over from other donors' samples.

The chain recombines TRBV10-3 with TRBJ2-4, with 8 bases lining up with TRBD2. The junction had 4 bases not matched to a gene; V was cut back by 2 bases and J by 4 bases. CDR3 length: 15 amino acids. CDR1 ENHRY and CDR2 SYGVKD come from the germline V gene. The CDR3, as DNA: TGTGCCATCAGTGAGGGTACTAGCGGTAAAAACATTCAGTACTTC. Residues: CAISEGTSGKNIQYF.

This clone was picked up one time. The V call is TRBV11-2, the J call TRBJ2-3, with TRBD1 matching over 11 bases. There are 17 residues in the CDR3. V dropped 5 bases and J dropped 4; count of bases not matched to a gene: 11. Germline CDR1 reads SGHAT; CDR2 reads FQNNGV. CDR3 nucleotide sequence: TGTGCCAGCAGCGCATGGGACAGGGGGTTTGCGGCAGATACGCAGTATTTT. Its translation is CASSAWDRGFAADTQYF.

This clone was recorded only once. The chain links TRBV5-1 to TRBJ2-2; TRBD1 or TRBD2 may be the D gene (5 bases each). V shed 5 bases and J shed 7 bases, with 9 bases lying between them. Germline CDR1 is SGHRS and CDR2 is YFSETQ. The CDR3 sequence is 12 residues long. In DNA form, the CDR3 reads TGCGCCAGCAGGGGGACGGGCGGGGAGCTGTTTTTT. This gives the protein CASRGTGGELFF.

This sequence joins TRBV19 and TRBJ2-6; TRBD1 is a possible D gene (7 bases). Germline V gene sequence: CDR1 LNHDA, CDR2 SQIVND (reference sequence). Trimming stripped 5 bases from V and 0 bases from J, with 17 bases between. This CDR3 comprises 18 residues. CDR3 sequence: CASSYQGGESSGANVLTF. For the CDR3, the DNA is TGTGCCAGTAGTTATCAGGGGGGAGAATCCTCTGGGGCCAACGTCCTGACTTTC.

V usage is TRBV9 and J usage is TRBJ1-1, with 10 positions matching TRBD1. This CDR3 is 15 amino acids long. Germline loops: CDR1 SGDLS, CDR2 YYNGEE. Unmatched junction bases numbered 5, after V lost 4 bases and J lost 2 bases. CDR3 sequence (DNA): TGTGCCAGCAGCAATGGACAGGGGGGAAACACTGAAGCTTTCTTT. As protein: CASSNGQGGNTEAFF.

This chain uses TRBV27 with TRBJ2-1; D is perhaps TRBD1 (6 bases). Trimming cost V 5 bases and J 7 bases, with 24 bases left between them. Germline CDR1 and CDR2: MNHEY and SMNVEV (reference sequence). This CDR3 is 17 amino acids long. CDR3 sequence (DNA): TGTGCCAGCAGTACGCAGCCTGACAGGCCCTTCGAGAATGAGCAGTTCTTC. This gives the protein CASSTQPDRPFENEQFF.

The chain is built from TRBV7-2 and TRBJ2-7; perhaps D is TRBD1 or TRBD2 (6 bases each). V lost 8 bases and J lost 3, with 14 bases in between. The CDR3 runs to 13 residues. The germline CDR1 and CDR2 sequences are SGHTA and FQGNSA. CDR3 in amino acids: CASGGRGNYEQYF. The CDR3 DNA reads as TGTGCCAGCGGGGGGCGGGGTAACTACGAGCAGTACTTC.

The chain has TRBV6-5 and TRBJ2-5; TRBD1 is a possible D gene (6 bases). With 2 bases removed from V and 2 bases from J, the gap between germline ends came to 9 bases. Germline CDR1 and CDR2: MNHEY and SVGAGI. This CDR3 spans 14 amino acids. The DNA of the CDR3 is TGTGCCAGCAGTTACACGGGACAACAAGAGACCCAGTACTTC. It translates to CASSYTGQQETQYF.

This chain joins TRBV6-6 and TRBJ1-2; maybe TRBD1 (6 bases). The germline CDR1 and CDR2 sequences are MNHNY and SVGAGI (reference sequence). CDR3 size: 11 residues. CDR3 residues: CASIGGGGYTF. CDR3 nucleotide sequence: TGTGCTTCGATTGGGGGCGGTGGCTACACCTTC.

The chain joins TRBV10-3 to TRBJ1-1, with D perhaps TRBD1 (6 bases). Germline loops: CDR1 ENHRY, CDR2 SYGVKD. The V gene lost 0 bases and the J gene lost 3 bases, with 14 bases spanning the gap. This CDR3 is 16 amino acids long. CDR3 protein: CAISESRVRGDTEAFF. The DNA for the CDR3 is TGTGCCATCAGTGAGTCAAGGGTAAGGGGGGACACTGAAGCTTTCTTT.

The CDR3 reads CASSSGRGYEGHYGYTF. CDR3 in DNA: TGTGCCAGCAGCTCAGGCCGGGGGTACGAGGGACACTATGGCTACACCTTC. This sequence joins TRBV5-6 and TRBJ1-2; possibly TRBD1 for D (5 bases). Per germline, CDR1 SGHDT and CDR2 YYEEEE. V lost 3 bases, J lost 3 bases, and 21 bases lay in between. The CDR3 length is 17 residues.

CDR3 residues: CASSRNLAGMSLDEQFF. The CDR3 DNA is TGTGCCAGCAGCCGTAATTTAGCGGGAATGTCGCTCGATGAGCAGTTCTTC. This sequence joins TRBV28 and TRBJ2-1; 8 bases fit TRBD2. Trimming removed 6 bases from V and 8 bases from J; junction bases left unmatched: 18. The CDR3 extends over 17 amino acids. CDR1 and CDR2 from the germline V gene are MDHEN and SYDVKM.

The chain carries TRBV27 and TRBJ1-2; the D is unclear. The germline V gene encodes CDR1 MNHEY and CDR2 SMNVEV (reference sequence). V lost 3 bases and J 0 bases, leaving 20 bases between the germline ends. The CDR3 extends over 18 amino acids. Here the CDR3 DNA reads TGTGCCAGCAGTTTTAACCCCCCCCGGGTGGCCACTAACTATGGCTACACCTTC. Translation: CASSFNPPRVATNYGYTF.

This sequence joins TRBV27 and TRBJ2-7; 11 nucleotides line up with TRBD2. After removal of 4 bases from V and 0 bases from J, the junction contained 5 bases not matched to a gene. From germline, CDR1 is MNHEY and CDR2 SMNVEV (reference sequence). The CDR3 is 16 amino acids. The CDR3 sequence: CASSSRLAGTSYEQYF. The CDR3 DNA reads as TGTGCCAGCAGTTCGAGACTAGCGGGGACCTCCTACGAGCAGTACTTC.

The sample holds one count of this clone. This chain connects TRBV28 to TRBJ1-4, with D tentatively TRBD1 (5 bases). Germline CDR1 MDHEN, CDR2 SYDVKM. The CDR3 is 15 residues long. V was pared by 3 bases and J by 6 bases, with 14 bases between. In DNA form, the CDR3 reads TGTGCCAGCAGTTTCCTGACAGAGAACTATGAAAAACTGTTTTTT. It yields the protein CASSFLTENYEKLFF. The full variable domain, in which reference TRBV28 and TRBJ1-4 provide the parts outside the CDR3, is DVKVTQSSRYLVKRTGEKVFLECVQDMDHENMFWYRQDPGLGLRLIYFSYDVKMKEKGDIPEGYSVSREKKERFSLILESASTNQTSMYLCASSFLTENYEKLFFGSGTQLSVL.

The V gene is TRBV18, the J gene TRBJ2-5, with 7 bases lining up with TRBD2. The CDR3 has 14 residues. V shed 6 bases, J shed 3 bases, and the junction held 7 bases outside the gene matches. Germline CDR1 reads KGHSH; CDR2 reads LQKENI. The CDR3 DNA sequence: TGTGCCAGCTCGCGACGGGAGGACAAAGAGACCCAGTACTTC. This codes for CASSRREDKETQYF.

This chain links TRBV5-1 with TRBJ2-7, with 9 bases that match TRBD2. Per the germline V gene, CDR1 is SGHRS and CDR2 is YFSETQ. V lost 4 bases, J lost 6 bases, and 20 bases stayed unmatched. This CDR3 comprises 18 residues. CDR3: CASSPDPGTVAGVSEQYF. DNA for the CDR3: TGCGCCAGCAGCCCCGACCCAGGGACGGTAGCGGGAGTGTCCGAGCAGTACTTC.

This sequence joins TRBV4-1 and TRBJ2-1, with D perhaps given as TRBD1 or TRBD2 (5 bases each). From germline, CDR1 is MGHRA and CDR2 YSYEKL. Between the trimmed V and J ends, which lost 5 bases and 6 bases, there was a span of 17 bases. The CDR3 spans 15 residues. The CDR3 spells CASSARGSNINEQFF. In nucleotides, the CDR3 is TGCGCCAGCAGCGCACGGGGCAGCAATATCAATGAGCAGTTCTTC.

The rearrangement links TRBV30 to TRBJ1-2; D is undetermined. Trimming removed 3 bases from V and 4 bases from J, with 18 bases in between. The CDR3 length is 15 residues. Germline V gene sequence: CDR1 GTSNPN, CDR2 SVGIG (reference sequence). Here the CDR3 reads CAWRLVGSQAYGYTF. In DNA, the CDR3 is TGTGCCTGGAGGCTGGTCGGCAGCCAGGCCTATGGCTACACCTTC.

This clone has a single count. This sequence joins TRBV10-3 and TRBJ2-7, with 9 positions matching TRBD1. The CDR3 is made up of 13 amino acids. V shed 10 bases and J 4 bases; nucleotides not matched to a gene: 8. CDR1 and CDR2 from the germline V gene are ENHRY and SYGVKD. CDR3 DNA sequence: TGTGCCACGTCCCAGGACAGGGGTTACGAGCAGTACTTC. This translates into CATSQDRGYEQYF.

The chain combines TRBV9 with TRBJ2-2; no firm D call. Germline V gene data show CDR1 as SGDLS and CDR2 as YYNGEE. V dropped 0 bases and J dropped 6 bases, with 15 bases sitting between them. The CDR3 loop spans 16 amino acids. CDR3 bases: TGTGCCAGCAGCGTAGCCCGAACAGTTAAGGCCGGGGAGCTGTTTTTT. Its protein is CASSVARTVKAGELFF.

The chain uses TRBV6-1 and TRBJ2-2, with no clear D. V shed 3 bases and J shed 6 bases, with 11 bases lying between them. This CDR3 region has 14 residues. The germline V gene encodes CDR1 MNHNS and CDR2 SASEGT. Here the CDR3 reads CASSELSFSGELFF. Here the CDR3 DNA reads TGTGCCAGCAGTGAGCTGTCCTTTTCCGGGGAGCTGTTTTTT.

With respect to this clone: This same CDR3 is encoded by further DNA sequences in the sample. This chain uses TRBV7-9 with TRBJ2-3, with 7 bases that match TRBD2. The germline CDR1 and CDR2 sequences are SEHNR and FQNEAQ (reference sequence). J gave up 1 base and V 5 bases, and 9 bases lay outside the gene matches. The CDR3 contains 16 residues. This chain's CDR3 is CASSPPWGGGTDTQYF. CDR3 DNA sequence: TGTGCCAGCAGCCCGCCCTGGGGGGGAGGCACAGATACGCAGTATTTT.

This clone showed up just once. The chain recombines TRBV4-1 with TRBJ2-7; D gene ambiguous. Germline loops: CDR1 MGHRA, CDR2 YSYEKL. This CDR3 comprises 13 residues. Deletions cut 2 bases from V and 4 bases from J, with 9 bases between. CDR3 coding DNA: TGCGCCAGCAGCCAAATCCCCGCTTACGAGCAGTACTTC. Its protein product is CASSQIPAYEQYF.

This clone was recorded once. This chain connects TRBV28 to TRBJ1-4; D unresolved. Looked up from germline, CDR1 is MDHEN and CDR2 is SYDVKM. The CDR3 runs 14 residues. V was pared by 6 bases and J by 1 base, with 9 bases between. In DNA form, the CDR3 reads TGTGCCAGCAGCCCTCTTGAAACTAATGAAAAACTGTTTTTT. Translating gives CASSPLETNEKLFF.

This clone was recorded once. The V call is TRBV7-9, the J call TRBJ2-7; perhaps TRBD2 as D (6 bases). Per the germline V gene, CDR1 is SEHNR and CDR2 is FQNEAQ (reference sequence). The germline V and J ends were trimmed by 5 bases and 2 bases, with 19 bases remaining between them. This CDR3 contains 16 residues. The CDR3 here is CASSHPRGGLTYEQYF. CDR3 bases: TGTGCCAGCAGCCATCCCCGGGGAGGACTCACCTACGAGCAGTACTTC. Together with reference TRBV7-9 and TRBJ2-7, the CDR3 gives the full variable domain: DTGVSQNPRHKITKRGQNVTFRCDPISEHNRLYWYRQTLGQGPEFLTYFQNEAQLEKSRLLSDRFSAERPKGSFSTLEIQRTEQGDSAMYLCASSHPRGGLTYEQYFGPGTRLTVT.